This T cell receptor (beta chain) comes out of a study of blood T cells in healthy people across ages. Broader study findings: Unknown donor CMV status possibly confounded expanded clonotype changes.

RNA extraction gave at least 5.5 micrograms of total RNA per sample. Trimming removed 5 bases from V and 2 bases from J, with 15 bases in between. This CDR3 has 15 amino acids. Germline V gives CDR1 SEHNR, CDR2 FQNEAQ (reference sequence). Regarding this clonotype: The antigen is undetermined.

A second PCR, run for about 6 to 11 cycles, used a sample-barcoded 5' primer plus a J-beta primer mix. MiXCR, applied by TCRdb to the 5' RACE reads, yields one record per CDR3 protein. This table has about 1.6 million distinct CDR3 sequences, about 31% appearing once. The sample comprised blood. The rearrangement links TRBV7-9 to TRBJ1-1, with D possibly being TRBD1 (5 bases). The sequence came from a woman aged 30 to 39 in good health. Written as DNA, the CDR3 is TGTGCCAGCAGCCCTGAAGGCGGGGGTAACACTGAAGCTTTCTTT. Amino acids: CASSPEGGGNTEAFF. Variable domain in full (rest from reference TRBV7-9 and TRBJ1-1): DTGVSQNPRHKITKRGQNVTFRCDPISEHNRLYWYRQTLGQGPEFLTYFQNEAQLEKSRLLSDRFSAERPKGSFSTLEIQRTEQGDSAMYLCASSPEGGGNTEAFFGQGTRLTVV.